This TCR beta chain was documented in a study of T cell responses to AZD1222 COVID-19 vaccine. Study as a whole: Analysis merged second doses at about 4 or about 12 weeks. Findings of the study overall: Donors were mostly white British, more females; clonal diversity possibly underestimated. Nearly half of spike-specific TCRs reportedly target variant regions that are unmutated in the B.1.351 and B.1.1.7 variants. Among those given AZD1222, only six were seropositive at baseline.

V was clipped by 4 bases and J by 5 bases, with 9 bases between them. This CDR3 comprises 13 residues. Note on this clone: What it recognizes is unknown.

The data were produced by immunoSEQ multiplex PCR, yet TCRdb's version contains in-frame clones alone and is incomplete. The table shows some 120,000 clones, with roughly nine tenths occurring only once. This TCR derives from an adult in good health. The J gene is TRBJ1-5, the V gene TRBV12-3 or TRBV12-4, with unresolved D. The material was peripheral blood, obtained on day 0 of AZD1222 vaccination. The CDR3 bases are TGTGCCAGCAGTTCAGGAGGGTATCAGCCCCAGCATTTT. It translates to CASSSGGYQPQHF.